What follows is one T cell receptor (beta chain) and its context. MiXCR, run by TCRdb on the 5' RACE reads, gives a single entry per CDR3 protein. The table records approximately 85,000 distinct CDR3 sequences, about an eighth of them present only once. The entry originates in a study of T cells after yellow fever vaccination. Study conclusions and caveats: The secondary response showed a weaker magnitude and a faster peak, day 5 versus 15.

Between the trimmed V and J ends, which lost 0 bases and 7 bases, there was a span of 13 bases. CDR1 is WSHSY, CDR2 SAAADI, per germline. CDR3 size: 15 residues. The sample here was CD8+ T cells not binding an NS4B(214-222) dextramer, sorted from PBMCs, taken 21 days after the first yellow fever vaccination. This receptor was obtained from a man aged 18 to 30 who received the YFV17D yellow fever vaccine. V usage is TRBV10-2 and J usage is TRBJ2-1; the D gene could be TRBD1 or TRBD2 (6 bases each). The CDR3 nucleotides are TGCGCCAGCAGTGAGTCGCGAGGGGGGTGGAATGAGCAGTTCTTC. Protein: CASSESRGGWNEQFF.